These T cell receptor beta chains were read from a single sample in a study of blood T cells in healthy people across ages. Each CDR3 protein gets one entry after TCRdb re-called the 5' RACE reads with MiXCR. The profile shows hundreds of thousands of distinct CDR3 sequences, 58% of them singletons. Sequenced sample: blood. These receptors all stem from a young man in good health. CDR3s include the opening cysteine and the closing phenylalanine or tryptophan. D genes are given only for firm matches. Size is omitted from some rows. Given values are once, few, many or a class for expanded clones.

v_call	cdr3_length	clone_size	j_call	d_call	cdr3_aa	cdr3_nt
TRBV28	16	few	TRBJ2-5	TRBD2	CASSPPSLAGEETQYF	TGTGCCAGCAGTCCACCCTCACTAGCGGGAGAAGAGACCCAGTACTTC
TRBV7-6	15	NA	TRBJ2-5	TRBD2	CASSQVAGVNNEQYF	TGTGCCAGCAGCCAAGTAGCGGGAGTGAACAATGAGCAGTACTTC
TRBV29-1	14	few	TRBJ2-7	TRBD2	CSVQRLAGTYEQYF	TGCAGCGTCCAGAGGCTAGCGGGGACGTACGAGCAGTACTTC
TRBV20-1	19	NA	TRBJ2-2	TRBD2	CSARVHGGLAGVYTGELFF	TGCAGTGCTAGAGTTCACGGGGGACTAGCGGGAGTCTACACCGGGGAGCTGTTTTTT
TRBV20-1	16	NA	TRBJ2-7	TRBD2	CSAERLAGGLAYEQYF	TGCAGTGCAGAGAGACTAGCGGGGGGTCTTGCCTACGAGCAGTACTTC
TRBV18	14	few	TRBJ2-7	NA	CASSPQAVGGEQYF	TGTGCCAGCTCACCACAGGCCGTCGGTGGCGAGCAGTACTTC
TRBV20-1	15	NA	TRBJ2-3	NA	CSARVAFRGADTQYF	TGCAGTGCTAGGGTTGCTTTCCGAGGGGCAGATACGCAGTATTTT
TRBV4-2	15	NA	TRBJ2-1	TRBD2	CASSPMPAGGSEQFF	TGTGCCAGCAGCCCTATGCCAGCGGGGGGGAGTGAGCAGTTCTTC
TRBV30	15	NA	TRBJ2-4	NA	CAWSGRDTNLRGQYF	TGTGCCTGGAGTGGGCGGGACACTAATCTCCGGGGGCAGTACTTC
TRBV20-1	16	NA	TRBJ2-3	TRBD1	CSAPRLGDRSTDTQYF	TGCAGTGCGCCTCGTTTAGGGGACAGAAGCACAGATACGCAGTATTTT
TRBV12-5	12	NA	TRBJ2-3	NA	CASGSRTDTQYF	TGTGCTAGTGGTTCCCGTACAGATACGCAGTATTTT
TRBV29-1	14	NA	TRBJ2-7	TRBD1	CSVSTTGGSDEQYF	TGCAGCGTCAGCACCACAGGGGGCTCCGACGAGCAGTACTTC
TRBV7-2	16	NA	TRBJ2-3	TRBD2	CASSPPGLAGADTQYF	TGTGCCAGCAGCCCGCCGGGACTAGCGGGAGCCGATACGCAGTATTTT
TRBV25-1	12	NA	TRBJ2-4	TRBD1	CATQGFKNIQYF	TGTGCCACACAGGGGTTCAAAAACATTCAGTACTTC
TRBV21-1	15	few	TRBJ2-1	NA	CASSKRRSSYNEQFF	TGTGCCAGCAGTAAAAGACGGAGCTCCTACAATGAGCAGTTCTTC
TRBV7-9	14	NA	TRBJ1-2	TRBD1	CASTPTGTNYGYTF	TGTGCCAGCACCCCGACAGGGACCAACTATGGCTACACCTTC
TRBV20-1	15	NA	TRBJ1-6	NA	CSASGQSSYNSPLHF	TGCAGTGCTTCTGGACAGAGCTCCTATAATTCACCCCTCCACTTT
TRBV12-3/TRBV12-4	12	few	TRBJ2-7	NA	CASSRQAYEQYF	TGTGCCAGCAGCCGGCAGGCCTACGAGCAGTACTTC
TRBV4-2	18	NA	TRBJ2-1	NA	CASSQAALTGGPYNEQFF	TGTGCCAGCAGCCAAGCTGCTCTGACCGGAGGGCCCTACAATGAGCAGTTCTTC
TRBV5-1	16	once	TRBJ2-5	TRBD2	CASSLALRGDQETQYF	TGCGCCAGCAGCTTGGCCTTACGGGGGGACCAAGAGACCCAGTACTTC
TRBV20-1	14	NA	TRBJ2-1	NA	CSAPVGAINNEQFF	TGCAGTGCCCCAGTGGGAGCCATAAACAATGAGCAGTTCTTC
TRBV6-6	13	few	TRBJ2-1	NA	CASSYSGIGEQFF	TGTGCCAGCAGTTACTCAGGGATTGGTGAGCAGTTCTTC
TRBV6-2/TRBV6-3	13	NA	TRBJ2-5	NA	CASTRDFPETQYF	TGTGCCAGCACCAGGGACTTCCCAGAGACCCAGTACTTC
TRBV29-1	15	NA	TRBJ2-7	TRBD2	CSGTGTSGRDYEQYF	TGCAGCGGGACCGGGACTAGCGGCAGAGATTACGAGCAGTACTTC
TRBV5-1	12	NA	TRBJ2-7	NA	CASSAATYEQYF	TGCGCCAGCAGTGCAGCCACCTACGAGCAGTACTTC
TRBV7-4	18	NA	TRBJ2-7	NA	CASSSGAPSRVSSYEQYF	TGTGCCAGCAGCTCCGGGGCCCCATCAAGGGTGTCCTCCTACGAGCAGTACTTC
TRBV10-3	12	few	TRBJ2-2	NA	CAISESNGELFF	TGTGCCATCAGTGAGTCGAACGGGGAGCTGTTTTTT
TRBV28	15	NA	TRBJ1-5	NA	CASSRMTNRGQPQHF	TGTGCCAGCAGTCGAATGACGAATCGAGGTCAGCCCCAGCATTTT
TRBV7-2	14	NA	TRBJ2-7	TRBD1	CASSRDPTGYEQYF	TGTGCCAGCAGCAGGGACCCGACAGGGTACGAGCAGTACTTC
TRBV20-1	14	once	TRBJ1-2	NA	CSAPPSSSTTGYTF	TGCAGTGCCCCCCCATCGAGTTCAACCACTGGCTACACCTTC
TRBV3-1	13	NA	TRBJ2-5	NA	CASSQGLMETQYF	TGTGCCAGCAGCCAGGGACTGATGGAGACCCAGTACTTC
TRBV12-3/TRBV12-4	13	few	TRBJ2-5	NA	CASTKGPQETQYF	TGTGCCAGCACAAAGGGACCCCAAGAGACCCAGTACTTC
TRBV6-2/TRBV6-3	13	NA	TRBJ2-3	NA	CASSWAEDDTQYF	TGTGCCAGCAGCTGGGCGGAGGACGATACGCAGTATTTT